Listed below are T cell receptor beta chains from one sample, sequenced in a study of T cells in Graves' hyperthyroidism and ophthalmopathy. TCRdb called the multiplex PCR reads again in MiXCR, with one record for every CDR3 protein. The data hold approximately 870,000 distinct CDR3 sequences, with 38% observed a single time. The sequenced sample consisted of blood. The source of these receptors is a man aged 18 to 29 with Graves' hyperthyroidism. CDR3s include the opening cysteine and the closing phenylalanine or tryptophan. The D gene is left open where the match is weak. Part of the rows lack a size; the others show once, few, many or a class for expanded clones.

D	V	size	J	CDR3	DNA
TRBD1	TRBV11-2	-	TRBJ1-6	CASELSLRGASSYNSPLHF	TGTGCCAGCGAATTATCCCTCAGGGGGGCAAGCTCCTATAATTCACCCCTCCACTTT
-	TRBV7-9	-	TRBJ1-5	CASSHDSSNQPQHF	TGTGCCAGCAGCCACGACTCTAGCAATCAGCCCCAGCATTTT
TRBD2	TRBV6-1	-	TRBJ2-7	CASSERGEYEQYF	TGTGCCAGCAGTGAACGGGGGGAGTACGAGCAGTACTTC
TRBD1	TRBV5-1	-	TRBJ1-2	CASSEVGQGPSYYGYTF	TGCGCCAGCAGTGAGGTGGGACAGGGTCCCAGTTACTATGGCTACACCTTC
-	TRBV20-1	few	TRBJ1-5	CSARAGIANQPQHF	TGCAGTGCTAGAGCCGGGATTGCGAATCAGCCCCAGCATTTT
TRBD1	TRBV29-1	many	TRBJ1-5	CSVTTGGGGQPQHF	TGCAGCGTTACGACAGGGGGCGGGGGGCAGCCCCAGCATTTT
-	TRBV12-5	few	TRBJ1-1	CASAFGGRGNTEAFF	TGTGCTAGTGCCTTTGGTGGGAGAGGGAACACTGAAGCTTTCTTT
-	TRBV29-1	many	TRBJ1-1	CSARSGTNTEAFF	TGCAGCGCCCGATCGGGGACGAACACTGAAGCTTTCTTT
-	TRBV7-9	-	TRBJ1-1	CASSSQRSDTEAFF	TGTGCCAGCAGCTCACAAAGGTCGGACACTGAAGCTTTCTTT
TRBD1	TRBV19	-	TRBJ2-3	CASSIPRTGRSTDTQYF	TGTGCCAGTAGTATTCCTAGGACAGGGAGGTCCACAGATACGCAGTATTTT
TRBD1	TRBV20-1	-	TRBJ1-6	CSAVDRGYNSPLHF	TGCAGTGCTGTAGACAGGGGGTATAATTCACCCCTCCACTTT
TRBD1	TRBV19	many	TRBJ1-6	CASSRTGLSSPLHF	TGTGCCAGTAGTAGGACAGGGCTAAGCTCACCCCTCCACTTT
-	TRBV20-1	-	TRBJ1-2	CSGMKGTNYGYTF	TGCAGTGGCATGAAGGGTACTAACTATGGCTACACCTTC
TRBD1	TRBV29-1	-	TRBJ1-1	CSVMTGGVTTEAFF	TGCAGCGTTATGACAGGGGGAGTGACCACTGAAGCTTTCTTT
-	TRBV2	-	TRBJ1-2	CASSLEGSTEANYGYTF	TGTGCCAGCAGTCTTGAGGGCAGTACTGAAGCTAACTATGGCTACACCTTC
TRBD2	TRBV10-3	once	TRBJ2-5	CAISAGGGQETQYF	TGTGCCATCAGCGCGGGGGGCGGCCAAGAGACCCAGTACTTC
-	TRBV25-1	many	TRBJ2-7	CASSELGSLYEQYF	TGTGCCAGCAGTGAACTCGGGAGTCTCTACGAGCAGTACTTC
TRBD1	TRBV2	-	TRBJ1-3	CASSESGGSGNTIYF	TGTGCCAGCAGTGAATCAGGGGGCTCTGGAAACACCATATATTTT
-	TRBV7-2	many	TRBJ2-7	CASSLVGTEQYF	TGTGCCAGCAGCTTAGTAGGTACCGAGCAGTACTTC
TRBD1	TRBV10-3	few	TRBJ1-5	CASSEGDRFNQPQHF	TGTGCCAGCAGTGAAGGGGACAGATTCAATCAGCCCCAGCATTTT
TRBD1	TRBV2	many	TRBJ2-5	CASSVDREGETQYF	TGTGCCAGCAGTGTGGACAGGGAAGGAGAGACCCAGTACTTC
TRBD1	TRBV25-1	many	TRBJ1-2	CASRTGDSGYTF	TGTGCCAGCAGGACAGGGGATTCCGGCTACACCTTC